The 30 T cell receptor beta chains below were found in one sample sequenced in a study of T cell changes during pregnancy in multiple sclerosis. This table comes from immunoSEQ multiplex PCR, and its TCRdb copy is limited to in-frame clones, with some not included. The table has approximately 32,000 clones, about 92% seen once. Material: CD4+ T cells from peripheral blood mononuclear cells, obtained in the second trimester of pregnancy. Every receptor here comes from a female donor with multiple sclerosis, enrolled in a pregnancy study.

The chain combines TRBV6-1 with TRBJ2-1; D is possibly TRBD2 (5 bases). V lost 6 bases and J lost 5, with 14 bases in between. The CDR3 runs to 14 residues. Germline loops: CDR1 MNHNS, CDR2 SASEGT. The CDR3 protein is CASSWGDGNNEQFF. The CDR3, as DNA: TGTGCCAGCAGCTGGGGAGACGGAAACAATGAGCAGTTCTTC.

This clone came up once. The chain couples TRBV10-3 to TRBJ1-4; D gene unclear. The CDR3 is 12 residues long. Deletions cut 3 bases from V and 4 bases from J, with 3 bases between. Germline values: CDR1 ENHRY, CDR2 SYGVKD. This CDR3 is CAISDFNEKLFF. In DNA, the CDR3 is TGTGCCATCAGTGACTTTAATGAAAAACTGTTTTTT.

V gene TRBV6-5 combines with J gene TRBJ1-5, with D tentatively TRBD1 (6 bases). The CDR3 covers 15 residues. The V end was cut by 5 bases, the J end by 2 bases, with 13 bases between. CDR1 is MNHEY, CDR2 SVGAGI, per germline. CDR3: CASSLDRLGNQPQHF. CDR3 bases: TGTGCCAGCAGTCTTGACAGGCTAGGCAATCAGCCCCAGCATTTT.

This clone occurred once. The chain is built from TRBV6-1 and TRBJ1-3; D unresolved. The germline gives CDR1 MNHNS, CDR2 SASEGT. This CDR3 contains 14 residues. The ends were cut back, 8 bases at V and 4 bases at J, with 15 bases in the middle. CDR3 sequence reads: CASASGRRGNTIYF. CDR3 bases: TGTGCCAGCGCCTCAGGACGGAGGGGAAACACCATATATTTT.

The chain recombines TRBV19 with TRBJ2-1, with D possibly being TRBD1 (6 bases). This CDR3 has 17 amino acids. Germline V gene data show CDR1 as LNHDA and CDR2 as SQIVND (reference sequence). V gave up 0 bases and J gave up 8 bases, with 20 bases separating them. CDR3 in amino acids: CASSIEANRVLVDEQFF. In DNA form, the CDR3 reads TGTGCCAGTAGTATAGAAGCCAACAGGGTTCTCGTCGATGAGCAGTTCTTC.

This chain connects TRBV27 to TRBJ2-7; D might be TRBD1 (6 bases). CDR3 length: 13 residues. V shed 4 bases and J shed 3 bases, with 10 bases lying between them. Germline CDR1 and CDR2: MNHEY and SMNVEV (reference sequence). The CDR3 coding sequence is TGTGCCAGCAGTTCAGGGGAGATCTACGAGCAGTACTTC. Amino acid sequence: CASSSGEIYEQYF.

V usage is TRBV5-1 and J usage is TRBJ2-5; TRBD1 matches at 10 bases. This CDR3 is built from 13 residues. V was clipped by 4 bases and J by 5 bases; unmatched bases: 2. Germline V gives CDR1 SGHRS, CDR2 YFSETQ. The CDR3, as DNA: TGCGCCAGCAGCCGGGACAGGGGCGAGACCCAGTACTTC. Amino acids: CASSRDRGETQYF.

Here the CDR3 DNA reads TGTGCCTGGAGGCCCGCGGGGGGTTACGAGCAGTACTTC. This encodes CAWRPAGGYEQYF. This chain connects TRBV30 to TRBJ2-7, with TRBD2 identical over 8 bases. Germline V gene sequence: CDR1 GTSNPN, CDR2 SVGIG (reference sequence). CDR3 length equals 13 residues. Germline trimming cut 3 bases from V and 4 bases from J; bases unmatched to any gene: 5.

The V call is TRBV5-4, the J call TRBJ1-1; D is unresolved. In germline, CDR1 is SGHNT, CDR2 YYREEE (reference sequence). V dropped 2 bases and J dropped 4 bases, with 21 bases sitting between them. The CDR3 contains 17 residues. The CDR3 region is CASSFRGLGFLVTEAFF. As DNA, the CDR3 is TGTGCCAGCAGCTTCCGGGGTTTGGGTTTTTTAGTCACTGAAGCTTTCTTT.

In its sample, this clone was seen once. The V gene is TRBV11-2, the J gene TRBJ1-4; 9 nucleotides line up with TRBD1. The V segment lost 5 bases and the J segment 7 bases; nucleotides outside the gene matches: 8. Per the germline V gene, CDR1 is SGHAT and CDR2 is FQNNGV. This CDR3 has 15 amino acids. The CDR3 coding sequence is TGTGCCAGCAGCCGATCGGACAGGGGAAGTGAAAAACTGTTTTTT. Protein product: CASSRSDRGSEKLFF.

The chain has TRBV19 and TRBJ1-4; TRBD1 might be the D (5 bases). Germline V gene sequence: CDR1 LNHDA, CDR2 SQIVND (reference sequence). The CDR3 spans 15 residues. V was cut by 6 bases and J by 3 bases, with 14 bases left in between. This CDR3 reads CASRARRAPNEKLFF. The CDR3 DNA follows: TGTGCCAGTAGAGCCCGCAGGGCCCCTAATGAAAAACTGTTTTTT.

This clone was picked up one time. The chain uses TRBV5-6 and TRBJ1-3, with D unclear. The CDR3 has 13 residues. V lost 7 bases to trimming and J lost 4 bases, with 12 bases between them. Germline-derived CDR1 and CDR2 are SGHDT and YYEEEE. In DNA form, the CDR3 reads TGTGCCAGCGGCAGGCGTCTGGGAAACACCATATATTTT. Encoded protein: CASGRRLGNTIYF.

This clone was observed once. The chain employs TRBV5-1 and TRBJ1-1; 7 nucleotides agree with TRBD1. The V and J ends lost 4 bases and 2 bases, in that order; junction bases with no gene match: 5. Germline CDR1 is SGHRS and CDR2 is YFSETQ. The CDR3 has 14 amino acids. CDR3 amino acids: CASSKRTGNTEAFF. The CDR3 DNA reads TGCGCCAGCAGCAAGAGGACAGGCAACACTGAAGCTTTCTTT.

V usage is TRBV28 and J usage is TRBJ1-1; D not certain. V shed 3 bases and J shed 6 bases, with 17 bases lying between them. Germline-derived CDR1 and CDR2 are MDHEN and SYDVKM. The CDR3 is made up of 15 amino acids. The CDR3, as DNA: TGTGCCAGCAGTTTCATGAACAGTCAATGGCCTGAAGCTTTCTTT. Its translation is CASSFMNSQWPEAFF.

V gene TRBV15 combines with J gene TRBJ1-5, with 9 bases identical to TRBD1. CDR3 length: 17 amino acids. Germline V gene sequence: CDR1 LNHNV, CDR2 YYDKDF (reference sequence). V dropped 5 bases and J dropped 6; count of bases not matched to a gene: 14. The CDR3 is CATSDFPTGGRAQPQHF. CDR3 sequence (DNA): TGTGCCACCAGCGATTTCCCGACAGGGGGTCGGGCTCAGCCCCAGCATTTT. The full variable domain, with the rest looked up from reference TRBV15 and TRBJ1-5, is DAMVIQNPRYQVTQFGKPVTLSCSQTLNHNVMYWYQQKSSQAPKLLFHYYDKDFNNEADTPDNFQSRRPNTSFCFLDIRSPGLGDTAMYLCATSDFPTGGRAQPQHFGDGTRLSIL.

This CDR3 reads CASSPLEGNYGYTF. The CDR3 coding sequence is TGTGCCAGCAGCCCACTTGAGGGAAACTATGGCTACACCTTC. The genes are TRBV14 and TRBJ1-2; D gene uncertain. V lost 4 bases to trimming and J lost 2 bases, with 11 bases between them. Germline assignment: CDR1 SGHDN and CDR2 FVKESK. The CDR3 covers 14 residues.

The V gene is TRBV28, the J gene TRBJ2-1; the D is unclear. Germline V gives CDR1 MDHEN, CDR2 SYDVKM. V dropped 5 bases and J dropped 8 bases, with 13 bases sitting between them. This CDR3 is built from 13 residues. This chain's CDR3 is CASSGHERDEQFF. The CDR3 DNA follows: TGTGCCAGCAGTGGCCATGAGCGCGATGAGCAGTTCTTC.

The chain links TRBV5-1 to TRBJ2-7; 9 positions match TRBD1. The V and J ends lost 1 base and 0 bases, in that order; junction bases with no gene match: 8. Germline V lookup: CDR1 SGHRS, CDR2 YFSETQ. The CDR3 is 17 amino acids. The CDR3 is CASSLRAGTGSSYEQYF. The DNA of the CDR3 is TGCGCCAGCAGCTTGAGGGCCGGGACAGGGAGCTCCTACGAGCAGTACTTC.

The J gene is TRBJ2-1, the V gene TRBV7-2, with TRBD2 matching 8 bases. Trimming took 2 bases from V and 7 from J; bases not matched to a gene: 10. Germline CDR1 SGHTA, CDR2 FQGNSA. The CDR3 covers 16 residues. CDR3 DNA: TGTGCCAGCAGCTTACACACTAGCGGTTTAAGAAATGAGCAGTTCTTC. Protein product: CASSLHTSGLRNEQFF.

The rearrangement links TRBV19 to TRBJ1-2; no clear D gene. The CDR3 is 14 amino acids. From germline, CDR1 is LNHDA and CDR2 SQIVND (reference sequence). With 3 bases removed from V and 0 bases from J, the gap between germline ends came to 8 bases. Here the CDR3 reads CASSILYPNYGYTF. CDR3 DNA: TGTGCCAGTAGTATCCTCTACCCTAACTATGGCTACACCTTC.

The chain recombines TRBV11-2 with TRBJ1-2; TRBD1 agrees at 8 bases. CDR1 is SGHAT, CDR2 FQNNGV, per germline. Germline trimming cut 2 bases from V and 5 bases from J; bases unmatched to any gene: 10. The CDR3 has 16 residues. In nucleotides, the CDR3 is TGTGCCAGCAGCTTATCAGGGCAGGGGGCGCGTTATGGCTACACCTTC. Residues: CASSLSGQGARYGYTF. Full variable domain (rest looked up from reference TRBV11-2 and TRBJ1-2): EAGVAQSPRYKIIEKRQSVAFWCNPISGHATLYWYQQILGQGPKLLIQFQNNGVVDDSQLPKDRFSAERLKGVDSTLKIQPAKLEDSAVYLCASSLSGQGARYGYTFGSGTRLTVV.

This chain connects TRBV2 to TRBJ2-2, with 8 positions matching TRBD1. This CDR3 spans 15 amino acids. V was pared by 4 bases and J by 7 bases, with 8 bases of the junction left unmatched. Germline V gene data show CDR1 as SNHLY and CDR2 as FYNNEI. CDR3: CASSGWTGFSGELFF. DNA for the CDR3: TGTGCCAGCAGTGGCTGGACAGGGTTTAGCGGGGAGCTGTTTTTT.

This sequence joins TRBV2 and TRBJ1-1; 8 bases are a match to TRBD1. Germline loops: CDR1 SNHLY, CDR2 FYNNEI. The CDR3 consists of 15 residues. J was trimmed by 4 bases and V by 6 bases; bases with no gene match: 10. The CDR3: CASRTNRGVSTEAFF. The CDR3 DNA reads TGTGCCAGCAGAACGAACAGGGGGGTGAGCACTGAAGCTTTCTTT.

The rearrangement joins TRBV19 to TRBJ2-2; D ambiguous. CDR1 is LNHDA and CDR2 is SQIVND in the germline V gene (reference sequence). V lost 4 bases and J 5 bases, leaving 8 bases between the germline ends. This CDR3 comprises 13 residues. The CDR3 DNA reads as TGTGCCAGTAGTACTCCAGTGACCGGGGAGCTGTTTTTT. Its protein is CASSTPVTGELFF. Combining the CDR3 with reference TRBV19 and TRBJ2-2 gives the whole variable domain DGGITQSPKYLFRKEGQNVTLSCEQNLNHDAMYWYRQDPGQGLRLIYYSQIVNDFQKGDIAEGYSVSREKKESFPLTVTSAQKNPTAFYLCASSTPVTGELFFGEGSRLTVL.

The chain recombines TRBV4-1 with TRBJ2-7; D is perhaps TRBD1 (6 bases). The germline V gene has CDR1 MGHRA and CDR2 YSYEKL. The CDR3 contains 15 residues. V lost 5 bases, J lost 2 bases, and 16 bases lay in between. This CDR3 reads CASSSTQGRTYEQYF. The CDR3 DNA follows: TGCGCCAGCAGCTCGACCCAGGGGAGAACCTACGAGCAGTACTTC.

This chain joins TRBV7-2 and TRBJ2-1, with 7 bases lining up with TRBD1. Germline CDR1 is SGHTA and CDR2 is FQGNSA. Losses at the gene ends were 4 bases for V and 9 bases for J; bases not matched to a gene: 3. This CDR3 is 12 amino acids long. DNA of the CDR3: TGTGCCAGCAGCTACAGGGGATTTGAGCAGTTCTTC. Its protein product is CASSYRGFEQFF.

The chain has TRBV4-1 and TRBJ1-1, with 8 bases identical to TRBD1. The CDR3 length is 16 residues. Germline values: CDR1 MGHRA, CDR2 YSYEKL. The V and J ends lost 1 base and 1 base, in that order; junction bases with no gene match: 5. The CDR3 is CASSQGPGQANTEAFF. CDR3 coding DNA: TGCGCCAGCAGCCAAGGTCCGGGACAGGCGAACACTGAAGCTTTCTTT.

V usage is TRBV30 and J usage is TRBJ2-1; TRBD2 aligns across 12 bases. The CDR3 totals 14 residues. V gave up 5 bases and J gave up 9 bases; unmatched junction bases: 8. CDR1 is GTSNPN and CDR2 is SVGIG in the germline V gene (reference sequence). The CDR3 nucleotides are TGTGCCTGGGAAATATCGGGACTAGCGGGTGAGCAGTTCTTC. Translation gives CAWEISGLAGEQFF.

This clone was observed a single time. The J gene is TRBJ2-1, the V gene TRBV18; 11 positions match TRBD2. V dropped 4 bases and J dropped 13; count of bases not matched to a gene: 15. The germline V gene encodes CDR1 KGHSH and CDR2 LQKENI. The CDR3 sequence is 16 residues long. The CDR3 DNA follows: TGTGCCAGCTCACTCGGACTAGCGGGTTCCTCTTTAACACAGTTCTTC. It specifies CASSLGLAGSSLTQFF.

This sequence joins TRBV7-2 and TRBJ2-7, with 8 nucleotides matching TRBD1. The CDR3 spans 17 residues. J lost 6 bases, V lost 3 bases, and 16 bases had no gene match. In germline, CDR1 is SGHTA, CDR2 FQGNSA. CDR3 coding DNA: TGTGCCAGCAGCTTGGGCGGACAGGGCCCACTTAGAGGCGAGCAGTACTTC. Amino acids: CASSLGGQGPLRGEQYF. The full variable domain, completed using reference TRBV7-2 and TRBJ2-7, is GAGVSQSPSNKVTEKGKDVELRCDPISGHTALYWYRQSLGQGLEFLIYFQGNSAPDKSGLPSDRFSAERTGGSVSTLTIQRTQQEDSAVYLCASSLGGQGPLRGEQYFGPGTRLTVT.